This T cell receptor (beta chain) was found in a study of molecular identifiers for immune sequencing clone quantification. Overall study results and limits: Clones exceeding 20 RNA copies carried over 97% of effector molecules but under 1% of naive-cell molecules.

Source material for naive CD8 libraries was about 19,000 to 1,000,000 sorted cells, with 10%, 30% or 50% RNA. TCRdb passed the PCR reads through MiXCR, listing each CDR3 protein once. The sample records some 100,000 distinct CDR3 sequences, around a third being singletons. Worth noting for this clonotype: Its antigen is not known. An end of the junction does not agree with germline; a read error may underlie this.

The source of this sequence is a human donor in good health. Some libraries in this study had Jurkat cell RNA spiked in. Material for sequencing was naive CD8+ T cells from blood, with Jurkat cell RNA spiked in. Stated subset: FACS-sorted CD8+CD4-CCR7+CD45RA+ naive T cells.

The CDR3 spells CATSDAAPGNLPQHF. CDR3 nucleotide sequence: TGTGCCACCAGTGATGCCGCCCCCGGAAATCTGCCCCAGCATTTT. V gene TRBV24-1 combines with J gene TRBJ1-5, with D unresolved. Germline CDR1 and CDR2: KGHDR and SFDVKD. The CDR3 extends over 15 amino acids.